This T cell receptor (beta chain) originates from a study of OX40 agonist ivuxolimab in advanced cancers. At the level of the study: An agonistic human IgG2 monoclonal antibody against OX40 (CD134) was given. The diagnoses of dose-escalation patients were hepatocellular carcinoma, melanoma, renal cell or head and neck cancer.

Clones were sequenced by immunoSEQ multiplex PCR, and TCRdb holds only the in-frame ones, with some missing. The sample records under 85,000 clones, roughly nine tenths being singletons. With autoimmune disease history or systemic immunosuppression, patients were excluded. The sample here was CD4+ or CD8+ T cells sorted from blood, taken in a trial of the OX40 agonist ivuxolimab. The source is an adult with an advanced solid tumor such as melanoma, head and neck, liver or kidney cancer.

The CDR3 loop is CARSPKVTSGRVRAYEQYF. The CDR3 DNA reads as TGTGCCAGAAGCCCTAAGGTGACTAGCGGGAGGGTACGAGCCTACGAGCAGTACTTC. This chain links TRBV5-3 with TRBJ2-7, with 14 bases identical to TRBD2. TRBV5-3 has ORF status, its function being uncertain. The J segment lost 2 bases and the V segment lost 4 bases, leaving 14 bases of the junction unmatched. CDR3 size: 19 residues.